A single T cell receptor beta chain is shown here with its context. No antigen is known for it. The second PCR ran about 6 to 12 cycles with a sample-barcoded 5' primer and J-beta primers. Each CDR3 protein gets one entry after TCRdb re-called the 5' RACE reads with MiXCR. The data contain hundreds of thousands of distinct CDR3 sequences, roughly 32% of them singletons. This entry belongs to a study of blood T cells in healthy people across ages. Whole-study results and caveats: Among long-lived donors, naive CD4+ cells were more numerous and diversity higher than in aged donors.

No fewer than 6 million PBMCs went into each sample. Trimming cost V 5 bases and J 2 bases; bases outside gene matches: 5. The CDR3 is made up of 15 amino acids. CDR1 and CDR2 from the germline V gene are MNHNS and SASEGT. The TCR originated in a woman aged 80 or over in good health. The sample taken for sequencing was blood. The chain has TRBV6-1 and TRBJ2-3; TRBD2 matches at 9 bases. The CDR3 spells CASSPPSGVTDTQYF. The CDR3 DNA reads as TGTGCCAGCAGTCCCCCTAGCGGGGTCACAGATACGCAGTATTTT.